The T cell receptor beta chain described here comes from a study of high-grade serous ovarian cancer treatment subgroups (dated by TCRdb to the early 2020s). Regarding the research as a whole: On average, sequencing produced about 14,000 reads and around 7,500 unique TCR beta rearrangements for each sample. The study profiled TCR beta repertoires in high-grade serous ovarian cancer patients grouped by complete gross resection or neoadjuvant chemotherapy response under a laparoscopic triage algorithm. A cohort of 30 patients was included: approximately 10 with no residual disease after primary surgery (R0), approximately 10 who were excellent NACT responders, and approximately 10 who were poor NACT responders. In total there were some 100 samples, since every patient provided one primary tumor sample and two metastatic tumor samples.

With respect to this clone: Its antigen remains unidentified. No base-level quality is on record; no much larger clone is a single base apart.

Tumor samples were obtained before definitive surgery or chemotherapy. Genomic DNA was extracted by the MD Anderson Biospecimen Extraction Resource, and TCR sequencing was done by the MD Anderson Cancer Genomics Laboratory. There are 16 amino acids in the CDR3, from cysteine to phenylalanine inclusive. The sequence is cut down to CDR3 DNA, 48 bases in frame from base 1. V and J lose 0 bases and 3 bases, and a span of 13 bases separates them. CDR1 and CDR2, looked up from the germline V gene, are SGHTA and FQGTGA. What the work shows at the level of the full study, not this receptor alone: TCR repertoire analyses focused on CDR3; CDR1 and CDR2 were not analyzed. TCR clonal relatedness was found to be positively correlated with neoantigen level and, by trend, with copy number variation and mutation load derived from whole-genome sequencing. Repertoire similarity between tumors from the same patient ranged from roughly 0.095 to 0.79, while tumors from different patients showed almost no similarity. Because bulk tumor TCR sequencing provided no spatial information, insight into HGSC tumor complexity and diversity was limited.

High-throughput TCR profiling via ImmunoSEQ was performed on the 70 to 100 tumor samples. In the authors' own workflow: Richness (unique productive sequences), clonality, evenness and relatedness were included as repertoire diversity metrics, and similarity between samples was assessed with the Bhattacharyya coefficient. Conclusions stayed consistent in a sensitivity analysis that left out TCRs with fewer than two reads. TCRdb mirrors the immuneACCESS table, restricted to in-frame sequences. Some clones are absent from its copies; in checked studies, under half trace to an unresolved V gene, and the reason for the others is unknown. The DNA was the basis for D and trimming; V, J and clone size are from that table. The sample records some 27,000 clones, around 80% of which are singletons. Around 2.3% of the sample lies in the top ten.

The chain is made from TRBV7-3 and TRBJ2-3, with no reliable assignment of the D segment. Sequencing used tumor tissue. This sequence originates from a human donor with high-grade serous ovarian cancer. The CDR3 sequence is CASSLTGYSRTDTQYF. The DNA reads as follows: TGTGCCAGCAGCTTAACGGGGTACTCACGGACAGATACGCAGTATTTT.